One sample yielded the 28 T cell receptor beta chains listed below, sequenced in a study of technical replicates of blood from a few donors. Sequenced by immunoSEQ multiplex PCR; TCRdb stores in-frame clones only, minus some. The data show 70,000 or so clones, over 80% seen once. Material for sequencing was PBMCs. These receptors were collected from a human donor in good health. Some clones in this sample may be carry-over from other donors' samples.

The chain carries TRBV5-4 and TRBJ2-7; the D gene is possibly TRBD1 (6 bases). Germline lookup yields CDR1 SGHNT and CDR2 YYREEE (reference sequence). V was cut by 3 bases and J by 6 bases, with 13 bases left in between. The CDR3 is 13 residues long. Written as DNA, the CDR3 is TGTGCCAGCAGCTCGAGAGGGACATCCGAGCAGTACTTC. Residues: CASSSRGTSEQYF.

The CDR3 DNA sequence: TGTGCCAGCAGCCCCAGGGGTGAGACAGATACGCAGTATTTT. This gives the protein CASSPRGETDTQYF. The V gene is TRBV5-4, the J gene TRBJ2-3, with a tentative D call TRBD1 (6 bases). The CDR3 extends over 14 amino acids. V lost 4 bases and J 3 bases, leaving 12 bases between the germline ends. Germline V lookup: CDR1 SGHNT, CDR2 YYREEE (reference sequence).

This clone showed up just a few times. This chain connects TRBV28 to TRBJ1-5; 7 nucleotides match TRBD1. The length of the CDR3 is 14 residues. With 6 bases clipped from V and 10 bases from J, the junction kept 12 bases outside the gene matches. Germline V gene lookup returns CDR1 MDHEN and CDR2 SYDVKM. This CDR3 is CASSNVRGQLPQHF. CDR3 DNA: TGTGCCAGCAGCAACGTAAGGGGACAGCTACCCCAGCATTTT.

This rearrangement joins TRBV21-1 to TRBJ1-5; the table's TRBD1 call for D was not verified on the DNA. TRBV21-1 is a pseudogene segment. This CDR3 spans 17 amino acids. CDR3 sequence (DNA): TGTGCCAGCAGCAAAAGCCTACGGGACAGCGGCAATCAGCCCCAGCATTTT. Its translation is CASSKSLRDSGNQPQHF.

The genes are TRBV18 and TRBJ1-5; D gene ambiguous. The germline V gene encodes CDR1 KGHSH and CDR2 LQKENI. Trimming took 6 bases from V and 5 from J, leaving 11 bases between them. CDR3 length: 13 residues. DNA of the CDR3: TGTGCCAGCTCCGATGACTATTATCAGCCCCAGCATTTT. It is translated as CASSDDYYQPQHF. The full variable domain, rest sourced from reference TRBV18 and TRBJ1-5, is NAGVMQNPRHLVRRRGQEARLRCSPMKGHSHVYWYRQLPEEGLKFMVYLQKENIIDESGMPKERFSAEFPKEGPSILRIQQVVRGDSAAYFCASSDDYYQPQHFGDGTRLSIL.

This clone was seen a single time. This sequence joins TRBV28 and TRBJ1-4; D not certain. Between the trimmed V and J ends, which lost 6 bases and 3 bases, there was a span of 11 bases. Germline CDR1 MDHEN, CDR2 SYDVKM. This CDR3 has 14 residues. As DNA, the CDR3 is TGTGCCAGCAGGTCGGGAGGCCCTAATGAAAAACTGTTTTTT. Its protein is CASRSGGPNEKLFF.

This clone was picked up one time. J is TRBJ1-6 and V is TRBV30, with TRBD1 matching 9 bases. Germline CDR1 reads GTSNPN; CDR2 reads SVGIG (reference sequence). V was pared by 0 bases and J by 7 bases, with 7 bases of the junction left unmatched. The CDR3 is made up of 16 amino acids. CDR3 amino acids: CAWSVQTGTGNSPLHF. As DNA, the CDR3 is TGTGCCTGGAGTGTACAAACCGGGACAGGGAATTCACCCCTCCACTTT.

The chain has TRBV30 and TRBJ1-2; possible D gene TRBD1, 5 bases. The germline V gene has CDR1 GTSNPN and CDR2 SVGIG (reference sequence). The CDR3 totals 13 residues. The V end lost 3 bases, the J end lost 6 bases, and 14 bases lay between the germline ends. The CDR3: CAWSLGQGNGYTF. The CDR3 DNA sequence: TGTGCCTGGAGCCTAGGGCAGGGCAATGGCTACACCTTC.

The chain couples TRBV18 to TRBJ2-3, with TRBD2 matching over 9 bases. Germline V gives CDR1 KGHSH, CDR2 LQKENI. V was clipped by 5 bases and J by 6 bases; unmatched bases: 12. This CDR3 is 16 amino acids long. The CDR3 reads CASSSPRTSALDTQYF. The CDR3 nucleotides read TGTGCCAGCTCATCTCCGAGGACTAGCGCCCTGGATACGCAGTATTTT.

The chain links TRBV5-1 to TRBJ1-1; 8 nucleotides match TRBD1. With 2 bases clipped from V and 5 bases from J, the junction kept 8 bases outside the gene matches. CDR1 is SGHRS and CDR2 is YFSETQ in the germline V gene. This CDR3 has 15 amino acids. CDR3 protein: CASSFLQGARTEAFF. CDR3 DNA: TGCGCCAGCAGCTTTTTGCAGGGGGCGAGGACTGAAGCTTTCTTT.

J is TRBJ2-5 and V is TRBV7-9; 15 bases fit TRBD2. CDR3 length: 16 amino acids. Germline trimming cut 3 bases from V and 4 bases from J; bases unmatched to any gene: 3. CDR1 is SEHNR, CDR2 FQNEAQ, per germline (reference sequence). CDR3 sequence (DNA): TGTGCCAGCAGCTTCGGACTAGCGGGGGGGTCAGAGACCCAGTACTTC. Protein product: CASSFGLAGGSETQYF. The whole variable domain, filled in from reference TRBV7-9 and TRBJ2-5, reads DTGVSQNPRHKITKRGQNVTFRCDPISEHNRLYWYRQTLGQGPEFLTYFQNEAQLEKSRLLSDRFSAERPKGSFSTLEIQRTEQGDSAMYLCASSFGLAGGSETQYFGPGTRLLVL.

The chain couples TRBV5-1 to TRBJ1-6; 8 bases align to TRBD1. This CDR3 has 16 amino acids. CDR1 is SGHRS and CDR2 is YFSETQ in the germline V gene. V lost 5 bases to trimming and J lost 5 bases; unmatched junction nucleotides: 9. The CDR3 DNA reads as TGCGCCAGCAGACAGTGGGACAGGAGCGATAATTCACCCCTCCACTTT. This encodes CASRQWDRSDNSPLHF.

The rearrangement uses TRBV7-9 and TRBJ1-4; TRBD1 matches at 10 bases. This CDR3 spans 17 amino acids. CDR1 SEHNR and CDR2 FQNEAQ come from the germline V gene (reference sequence). The junction had 10 bases not matched to a gene; V was cut back by 5 bases and J by 4 bases. CDR3 in amino acids: CASSPRDRGRHNEKLFF. CDR3 DNA sequence: TGTGCCAGCAGCCCTCGGGACAGGGGACGTCATAATGAAAAACTGTTTTTT. The full variable domain, completed using reference TRBV7-9 and TRBJ1-4, is DTGVSQNPRHKITKRGQNVTFRCDPISEHNRLYWYRQTLGQGPEFLTYFQNEAQLEKSRLLSDRFSAERPKGSFSTLEIQRTEQGDSAMYLCASSPRDRGRHNEKLFFGSGTQLSVL.

The rearrangement uses TRBV6-1 and TRBJ2-7; 8 nucleotides match TRBD1. Germline loops: CDR1 MNHNS, CDR2 SASEGT. The CDR3 is 13 amino acids. The V gene end was trimmed by 6 bases and the J gene end by 3 bases; junction bases not matched to a gene: 4. CDR3 sequence (DNA): TGTGCCAGCAGGGGGGGACAGGTCTACGAGCAGTACTTC. This encodes CASRGGQVYEQYF.

The CDR3 spells CASSPLGGNEQFF. In DNA form, the CDR3 reads TGTGCCAGCAGCCCATTGGGGGGCAATGAGCAGTTCTTC. The genes are TRBV7-9 and TRBJ2-1, with a weak D call TRBD2 (6 bases). The germline V gene has CDR1 SEHNR and CDR2 FQNEAQ (reference sequence). Trimming pared 5 bases from V and 6 bases from J, leaving 11 bases between. This CDR3 has 13 residues.

The chain joins TRBV19 to TRBJ2-5; D is undetermined. Per germline, CDR1 LNHDA and CDR2 SQIVND (reference sequence). Trimming stripped 8 bases from V and 3 bases from J, with 4 bases between. The CDR3 covers 10 residues. CDR3 loop: CASGEETQYF. In nucleotides, the CDR3 is TGTGCCAGTGGAGAAGAGACCCAGTACTTC.

DNA of the CDR3: TGTGCCAGCAGCCCGCGACAGACCTCTGGGGCCAACGTCCTGACTTTC. Translation: CASSPRQTSGANVLTF. The rearrangement uses TRBV7-7 and TRBJ2-6; D perhaps matches TRBD1 (5 bases). Germline V gene lookup returns CDR1 SSHAT and CDR2 FNYEAQ (reference sequence). Trimming pared 5 bases from V and 0 bases from J, leaving 11 bases between. The CDR3 is made up of 16 amino acids.

This clone was seen only once. V is TRBV6-5 and J is TRBJ2-1; D possibly corresponds to TRBD2 (6 bases). Trimming removed 7 bases at V and 7 bases at J, with 8 bases between. In germline, CDR1 is MNHEY, CDR2 SVGAGI. CDR3 length: 11 amino acids. The CDR3 nucleotides are TGTGCCAGCACCCTAGCGAATGAGCAGTTCTTC. It encodes CASTLANEQFF.

The chain carries TRBV5-6 and TRBJ1-6, with TRBD1 identical over 10 bases. V trimming: 3 bases; J trimming: 8 bases; junction bases outside the gene matches: 5. CDR1 and CDR2 from the germline V gene are SGHDT and YYEEEE. The CDR3 covers 15 residues. CDR3 coding DNA: TGTGCCAGCAGCTCGGGACAGGGGCGGTATTCACCCCTCCACTTT. As protein: CASSSGQGRYSPLHF.

The chain employs TRBV4-1 and TRBJ2-4, with 10 bases fitting TRBD2. The CDR3 runs to 19 residues. Germline V CDR1 and CDR2: MGHRA, YSYEKL. J gave up 3 bases and V 0 bases, and 11 bases lay outside the gene matches. The CDR3 loop reads CASSQDGSGRATGKNIQYF. The DNA for the CDR3 is TGCGCCAGCAGCCAAGACGGAAGCGGGAGGGCCACTGGCAAAAACATTCAGTACTTC.

This CDR3 is CASSQPGEARNEQFF. For the CDR3, the DNA is TGCGCCAGCAGCCAACCCGGGGAAGCGAGGAATGAGCAGTTCTTC. The rearrangement links TRBV4-1 to TRBJ2-1, with D maybe TRBD2 (5 bases). Germline CDR1 reads MGHRA; CDR2 reads YSYEKL. Trimming pared 2 bases from V and 7 bases from J, leaving 15 bases between. This CDR3 has 15 amino acids.

This clone has more than one count but fewer than ten. This sequence joins TRBV21-1 and TRBJ2-2; the table names TRBD2, a call not compared with the DNA. TRBV21-1 is recorded as a pseudogene. This CDR3 is 17 amino acids long. CDR3 protein: CASSRKTSGRNTGELFF. The CDR3 bases are TGTGCCAGCAGCAGAAAGACTAGCGGGAGAAACACCGGGGAGCTGTTTTTT.

The rearrangement links TRBV6-1 to TRBJ2-6; 9 bases map to TRBD1. There are 15 residues in the CDR3. With 10 bases clipped from V and 3 bases from J, the junction kept 7 bases outside the gene matches. From germline, CDR1 is MNHNS and CDR2 SASEGT. This CDR3 is CATGRTGDGANVLTF. The DNA for the CDR3 is TGTGCCACCGGGAGGACAGGGGATGGGGCCAACGTCCTGACTTTC.

CDR3 DNA sequence: TGTGCCAGCAGCGCAGGGGGTGCGGTCGGCGAGCAGTACTTC. Its translation is CASSAGGAVGEQYF. V usage is TRBV2 and J usage is TRBJ2-7, with TRBD1 identical over 7 bases. The CDR3 covers 14 residues. The germline CDR1 and CDR2 sequences are SNHLY and FYNNEI. Losses at the gene ends were 6 bases for V and 6 bases for J; bases not matched to a gene: 11.

This chain connects TRBV28 to TRBJ2-3, with TRBD1 matching over 7 bases. Germline V gene sequence: CDR1 MDHEN, CDR2 SYDVKM. The CDR3 loop spans 14 amino acids. J was trimmed by 2 bases and V by 7 bases; bases with no gene match: 6. The CDR3 sequence: CASTEGANTDTQYF. The CDR3 nucleotides are TGTGCCAGCACCGAGGGGGCGAACACAGATACGCAGTATTTT.

This sequence joins TRBV7-9 and TRBJ1-6, with 8 bases fitting TRBD1. Germline CDR1 reads SEHNR; CDR2 reads FQNEAQ (reference sequence). CDR3 size: 14 residues. V lost 3 bases to trimming and J lost 9 bases; unmatched junction nucleotides: 4. CDR3 loop: CASSLDRDSSPLHF. The CDR3 DNA reads as TGTGCCAGCAGCTTGGACAGGGATTCTTCACCCCTCCACTTT.

The V and J genes are TRBV5-6 and TRBJ2-5; TRBD2 is a possible D gene (6 bases). Trimming shortened V by 6 bases and J by 3 bases, and 27 bases separated the two germline ends. The germline V gene encodes CDR1 SGHDT and CDR2 YYEEEE. This CDR3 is built from 18 residues. CDR3 sequence: CASIPSALISGYKETQYF. Written as DNA, the CDR3 is TGTGCCAGCATCCCGTCAGCCCTGATCAGCGGGTATAAAGAGACCCAGTACTTC.

The chain combines TRBV30 with TRBJ2-5; 7 nucleotides match TRBD2. The germline CDR1 and CDR2 sequences are GTSNPN and SVGIG (reference sequence). V lost 2 bases to trimming and J lost 4 bases; unmatched junction nucleotides: 7. CDR3 size: 14 residues. The CDR3 sequence: CAWSPAGFPETQYF. In DNA, the CDR3 is TGTGCCTGGAGTCCAGCGGGATTCCCAGAGACCCAGTACTTC.